This T cell receptor beta chain was retrieved from a study of OX40 agonist ivuxolimab in advanced cancers. Prior autoimmune disease or systemic immunosuppression barred patients. Sequenced by immunoSEQ multiplex PCR; TCRdb stores in-frame clones only, minus some. The profile covers 100,000 or so clones, with approximately 89% appearing a single time and approximately 0.16% taken by the ten largest. V shed 7 bases and J shed 11 bases, with 23 bases lying between them. The CDR3 is made up of 14 amino acids. From germline, CDR1 is LNHDA and CDR2 SQIVND (reference sequence). The receptor was isolated from an adult with an advanced solid tumor such as melanoma, head and neck, liver or kidney cancer. The sample was CD4+ or CD8+ T cells sorted from blood, taken in a trial of the OX40 agonist ivuxolimab. The V call is TRBV19, the J call TRBJ1-1; the D gene is possibly TRBD1 (6 bases). CDR3 sequence: CASMRSPGHRWAFF. Here the CDR3 DNA reads TGTGCCAGTATGAGGTCACCGGGACATAGGTGGGCTTTCTTT.